What follows are 30 T cell receptor beta chains derived from one specimen sequenced in a study of a mutant IDH1 vaccine in newly diagnosed glioma. Time point meaning: week 11, during vaccination. Every vaccination contained 300 ug of the mutant IDH1 20-mer peptide and was paired with topical imiquimod. These TCRs' antigens remain unknown. The repertoire was sequenced with immunoSEQ multiplex PCR; TCRdb's copy has only in-frame clones and lacks some. The table includes about 36,000 clones, approximately 80% detected once. The sequencing here drew on peripheral blood mononuclear cells (PBMCs), taken from a glioma patient whose treatment included an IDH1 peptide vaccine. These receptors were collected from a woman aged 30 to 39 with glioma. Some clones in this sample may be carry-over from other donors' samples.

This clone has a handful of counts. CDR3 nucleotide sequence: TGTGCCTGGAGAGGACAGGCAAATCAGCCCCAGCATTTT. Translating it yields CAWRGQANQPQHF. The rearrangement links TRBV30 to TRBJ1-5, with 7 bases matching TRBD1. CDR1 and CDR2 from the germline V gene are GTSNPN and SVGIG (reference sequence). V was pared by 3 bases and J by 4 bases, with 3 bases of the junction left unmatched. There are 13 residues in the CDR3.

The chain uses TRBV6-1 and TRBJ1-3; D gene ambiguous. Germline assignment: CDR1 MNHNS and CDR2 SASEGT. The CDR3 sequence is 14 residues long. Trimming stripped 2 bases from V and 1 base from J, with 6 bases between. In DNA, the CDR3 is TGTGCCAGCAGTGAAAGTGCTTCTGGAAACACCATATATTTT. It specifies CASSESASGNTIYF.

This clone was found once. V gene TRBV27 combines with J gene TRBJ2-7; TRBD2 agrees at 8 bases. The CDR3 consists of 14 residues. The trim removed 8 bases at V and 3 bases at J, leaving 9 bases unmatched. In germline, CDR1 is MNHEY, CDR2 SMNVEV (reference sequence). In nucleotides, the CDR3 is TGTGCCAGCTCCCCGGGGGGGCCCAGCTACGAGCAGTACTTC. It is translated as CASSPGGPSYEQYF.

The chain links TRBV4-1 to TRBJ2-2; D assignment may be TRBD1 or TRBD2 (5 bases each). From germline, CDR1 is MGHRA and CDR2 YSYEKL. Trimming removed 2 bases from V and 4 bases from J, with 11 bases in between. The CDR3 runs to 15 residues. CDR3 amino acids: CASSQYTGGTGELFF. CDR3 DNA sequence: TGCGCCAGCAGCCAATATACAGGAGGCACCGGGGAGCTGTTTTTT.

The chain employs TRBV5-4 and TRBJ2-3; D is unclear. V dropped 4 bases and J dropped 4 bases, with 13 bases sitting between them. The CDR3 runs to 14 residues. Per the germline V gene, CDR1 is SGHNT and CDR2 is YYREEE (reference sequence). The CDR3 DNA reads TGTGCCAGCAGCCCTGATAGGAGCTCAGATACGCAGTATTTT. This sequence encodes CASSPDRSSDTQYF.

This clone occurred once. CDR3 residues: CASTGVGYGEKLFF. CDR3 nucleotides: TGTGCCAGCACAGGGGTCGGGTATGGTGAAAAACTGTTTTTT. This sequence joins TRBV2 and TRBJ1-4; possible D gene TRBD1, 6 bases. V was cut by 7 bases and J by 7 bases, with 16 bases left in between. Germline V gives CDR1 SNHLY, CDR2 FYNNEI. The CDR3 covers 14 residues. The full variable domain, with the rest looked up from reference TRBV2 and TRBJ1-4, is EPEVTQTPSHQVTQMGQEVILRCVPISNHLYFYWYRQILGQKVEFLVSFYNNEISEKSEIFDDQFSVERPDGSNFTLKIRSTKLEDSAMYFCASTGVGYGEKLFFGSGTQLSVL.

The chain carries TRBV6-5 and TRBJ1-4; tentative D call: TRBD1 (6 bases). Deletions cut 4 bases from V and 5 bases from J, with 8 bases between. Per germline, CDR1 MNHEY and CDR2 SVGAGI. CDR3 size: 13 residues. The CDR3 region has the DNA TGTGCCAGCAGTTCAACAGGGAATGAAAAACTGTTTTTT. Translation: CASSSTGNEKLFF.

This clone showed up just once. The gene calls are TRBV18 and TRBJ2-1; a possible D gene is TRBD1 (5 bases). From germline, CDR1 is KGHSH and CDR2 LQKENI. Trimming pared 6 bases from V and 8 bases from J, leaving 32 bases between. This CDR3 has 19 residues. The CDR3 is CASSSVGALGMMMVDEQFF. The CDR3 bases are TGTGCCAGCTCGTCGGTTGGGGCACTGGGTATGATGATGGTAGATGAGCAGTTCTTC.

V is TRBV14 and J is TRBJ1-2; possibly TRBD1 for D (6 bases). In germline, CDR1 is SGHDN, CDR2 FVKESK. V lost 3 bases, J lost 9 bases, and 17 bases lay in between. The length of the CDR3 is 14 residues. CDR3 in amino acids: CASSQGVSGASYTF. CDR3 nucleotides: TGTGCCAGCAGCCAGGGGGTCTCAGGGGCGAGCTACACCTTC.

The chain is built from TRBV5-8 and TRBJ2-1; TRBD2 matches 8 bases. With 0 bases clipped from V and 2 bases from J, the junction kept 10 bases outside the gene matches. The CDR3 is 18 amino acids. Germline CDR1 is SGHTS and CDR2 is YDEGEE. This CDR3 reads CASSLAGDSGVTYNEQFF. The CDR3, as DNA: TGTGCCAGCAGCTTGGCCGGGGATAGCGGGGTGACCTACAATGAGCAGTTCTTC.

The V call is TRBV2, the J call TRBJ2-7, with D unresolved. The CDR3 extends over 11 amino acids. Germline CDR1 reads SNHLY; CDR2 reads FYNNEI. V was cut by 3 bases and J by 7 bases, with 7 bases left in between. The CDR3 nucleotides read TGTGCCAGCAGTGATTTATTAGAGCAGTACTTC. Translating it yields CASSDLLEQYF.

The V call is TRBV27, the J call TRBJ2-7, with D possibly TRBD2 on 5 matching bases. CDR3 length: 15 amino acids. Looked up from germline, CDR1 is MNHEY and CDR2 is SMNVEV (reference sequence). V was trimmed by 5 bases and J by 4 bases, leaving 18 bases between them. The CDR3 DNA follows: TGTGCCAGCAGTCACGAAGGAGGCGTCGCATACGAGCAGTACTTC. Amino acid sequence: CASSHEGGVAYEQYF.

V and J are TRBV7-8 and TRBJ2-7; TRBD1 might be the D (6 bases). This CDR3 spans 14 amino acids. Trimming pared 6 bases from V and 4 bases from J, leaving 16 bases between. CDR1 SGHVS and CDR2 FQNEAQ come from the germline V gene. The CDR3 protein is CASSPTGFRYEQYF. CDR3 bases: TGTGCCAGCAGTCCCACAGGGTTTCGGTACGAGCAGTACTTC.

This clone showed up just once. J is TRBJ1-1 and V is TRBV19; D gene uncertain. Germline V CDR1 and CDR2: LNHDA, SQIVND (reference sequence). V was pared by 5 bases and J by 11 bases, with 21 bases between. The CDR3 loop spans 14 amino acids. The DNA of the CDR3 is TGTGCCAGTAGTTTAAAGCCGTTCGGGCAACAGGCTTTCTTT. Translating gives CASSLKPFGQQAFF.

The rearrangement uses TRBV7-9 and TRBJ1-1; D gene uncertain. With 10 bases removed from V and 1 base from J, the gap between germline ends came to 10 bases. Per the germline V gene, CDR1 is SEHNR and CDR2 is FQNEAQ (reference sequence). This CDR3 has 12 residues. Here the CDR3 reads CAIIKENTEAFF. The CDR3 nucleotides are TGTGCCATCATAAAGGAGAACACTGAAGCTTTCTTT.

The chain recombines TRBV19 with TRBJ2-4; possibly TRBD1 or TRBD2 for D (6 bases each). V lost 5 bases and J 0 bases, leaving 11 bases between the germline ends. The germline V gene encodes CDR1 LNHDA and CDR2 SQIVND (reference sequence). The CDR3 runs 15 residues. The CDR3 sequence is CASSRGLLAKNIQYF. In nucleotides, the CDR3 is TGTGCCAGTAGTCGGGGGCTTCTAGCCAAAAACATTCAGTACTTC.

This clone came up a few times. The rearrangement uses TRBV7-9 and TRBJ2-2, with TRBD1 matching over 7 bases. This CDR3 contains 14 residues. CDR1 is SEHNR, CDR2 FQNEAQ, per germline (reference sequence). The J segment lost 5 bases and the V segment lost 11 bases, leaving 11 bases of the junction unmatched. The CDR3 nucleotides are TGTGCCGGCACCGCACAGGGGTTGACCGGGGAGCTGTTTTTT. Amino acids: CAGTAQGLTGELFF.

V usage is TRBV14 and J usage is TRBJ2-7; D is uncertain. Germline V gives CDR1 SGHDN, CDR2 FVKESK. CDR3 length: 15 residues. V shed 3 bases and J shed 0 bases, with 12 bases lying between them. The CDR3 nucleotides are TGTGCCAGCAGCCAGGTCAGTCTGAGCTCCTACGAGCAGTACTTC. Its translation is CASSQVSLSSYEQYF.

The chain couples TRBV29-1 to TRBJ1-1; D not resolved. The ends were cut back, 7 bases at V and 4 bases at J, with 10 bases in the middle. The germline gives CDR1 SQVTM, CDR2 ANQGSEA. This CDR3 has 11 residues. DNA for the CDR3: TGCAGCGCCAAAGTGGGCACTGAAGCTTTCTTT. Protein: CSAKVGTEAFF.

This sequence joins TRBV5-6 and TRBJ1-2; D is uncertain. The germline V gene has CDR1 SGHDT and CDR2 YYEEEE. The CDR3 runs to 15 residues. Trimming left V 5 bases short and J 1 base short, with 15 bases between. In DNA, the CDR3 is TGTGCCAGCAGAGAGGGCATCCGCCATAACTATGGCTACACCTTC. This encodes CASREGIRHNYGYTF.

This chain links TRBV5-1 with TRBJ1-1; possibly TRBD1 for D (6 bases). V was shortened by 0 bases and J by 4 bases, with 13 bases between the two germline ends. Germline CDR1 SGHRS, CDR2 YFSETQ. The CDR3 totals 15 residues. In nucleotides, the CDR3 is TGCGCCAGCAGCTTGGCAGGGGATAAGGGCACTGAAGCTTTCTTT. Protein product: CASSLAGDKGTEAFF. The whole variable domain, remainder taken from reference TRBV5-1 and TRBJ1-1, is KAGVTQTPRYLIKTRGQQVTLSCSPISGHRSVSWYQQTPGQGLQFLFEYFSETQRNKGNFPGRFSGRQFSNSRSEMNVSTLELGDSALYLCASSLAGDKGTEAFFGQGTRLTVV.

V usage is TRBV15 and J usage is TRBJ1-4; 10 bases match TRBD1. The CDR3 is made up of 14 amino acids. Germline V gene data show CDR1 as LNHNV and CDR2 as YYDKDF (reference sequence). V shed 6 bases and J 8 bases; nucleotides not matched to a gene: 6. Written as DNA, the CDR3 is TGTGCCACCAGTTCGACAGGGGGCGAGGAAAAACTGTTTTTT. Amino acids: CATSSTGGEEKLFF. The variable domain in full, with the rest retrieved from reference TRBV15 and TRBJ1-4, is DAMVIQNPRYQVTQFGKPVTLSCSQTLNHNVMYWYQQKSSQAPKLLFHYYDKDFNNEADTPDNFQSRRPNTSFCFLDIRSPGLGDTAMYLCATSSTGGEEKLFFGSGTQLSVL.

The gene calls are TRBV29-1 and TRBJ1-6; D uncertain. Trimming shortened V by 6 bases and J by 8 bases, and 14 bases separated the two germline ends. This CDR3 contains 13 residues. Germline V gene lookup returns CDR1 SQVTM and CDR2 ANQGSEA. The CDR3 protein is CSVGETADSPLHF. CDR3 in DNA: TGCAGCGTGGGCGAAACAGCCGATTCACCCCTCCACTTT.

The V gene is TRBV30, the J gene TRBJ1-5; 9 bases align to TRBD1. The CDR3 is made up of 16 amino acids. Unmatched junction bases numbered 8, after V lost 1 base and J lost 4 bases. The V gene's germline CDR1 is GTSNPN and CDR2 SVGIG (reference sequence). Here the CDR3 reads CAWSGSIGTGNQPQHF. The CDR3 DNA follows: TGTGCCTGGAGTGGGTCTATCGGGACAGGGAATCAGCCCCAGCATTTT.

The V call is TRBV9, the J call TRBJ1-2; no reliable D call. The CDR3 has 13 residues. With 0 bases removed from V and 4 bases from J, the gap between germline ends came to 7 bases. Germline CDR1 and CDR2: SGDLS and YYNGEE. In DNA, the CDR3 is TGTGCCAGCAGCGTAGGGCAGCCCTATGGCTACACCTTC. As protein: CASSVGQPYGYTF.

V and J are TRBV5-5 and TRBJ1-1, with a possible D match to TRBD1 (6 bases). In germline, CDR1 is SGHKS, CDR2 YYEKEE (reference sequence). Trimming cost V 0 bases and J 5 bases, with 17 bases left between them. The CDR3 extends over 16 amino acids. CDR3 region: CASSLAVWGQDTEAFF. The CDR3 DNA follows: TGTGCCAGCAGCTTGGCCGTATGGGGGCAGGATACTGAAGCTTTCTTT. Using reference TRBV5-5 and TRBJ1-1 for the parts outside the CDR3, the full variable domain is DAGVTQSPTHLIKTRGQQVTLRCSPISGHKSVSWYQQVLGQGPQFIFQYYEKEERGRGNFPDRFSARQFPNYSSELNVNALLLGDSALYLCASSLAVWGQDTEAFFGQGTRLTVV.

J is TRBJ2-1 and V is TRBV5-6; TRBD1 or TRBD2 may be the D gene (5 bases each). Germline CDR1 is SGHDT and CDR2 is YYEEEE. The CDR3 contains 13 residues. Trimming removed 0 bases from V and 6 bases from J, with 7 bases in between. CDR3 bases: TGTGCCAGCAGCTTGGGGGGGAGCAATGAGCAGTTCTTC. Protein: CASSLGGSNEQFF.

This chain uses TRBV9 with TRBJ2-2; 11 nucleotides line up with TRBD2. After removal of 3 bases from V and 0 bases from J, the junction contained 13 bases not matched to a gene. Germline-derived CDR1 and CDR2 are SGDLS and YYNGEE. The CDR3 covers 20 residues. CDR3 DNA: TGTGCCAGCAGCGGAAAGTTTTCTGTGACTAGCGGGACGAACACCGGGGAGCTGTTTTTT. Its translation: CASSGKFSVTSGTNTGELFF.

The gene calls are TRBV6-5 and TRBJ1-1, with 9 bases identical to TRBD1. The CDR3 runs to 14 residues. In germline, CDR1 is MNHEY, CDR2 SVGAGI. V dropped 5 bases and J dropped 1; count of bases not matched to a gene: 2. As DNA, the CDR3 is TGTGCCAGCAGTCAGACAGGGGGGAACACTGAAGCTTTCTTT. This sequence encodes CASSQTGGNTEAFF.

This clone was recorded only once. The V gene is TRBV29-1, the J gene TRBJ2-1, with a possible D match to TRBD2 (5 bases). The germline V gene encodes CDR1 SQVTM and CDR2 ANQGSEA. V gave up 1 base and J gave up 5 bases, with 15 bases separating them. The CDR3 contains 15 residues. The CDR3 loop is CSVEVAERWDNEQFF. The CDR3 DNA is TGCAGCGTTGAAGTGGCCGAGCGGTGGGACAATGAGCAGTTCTTC.